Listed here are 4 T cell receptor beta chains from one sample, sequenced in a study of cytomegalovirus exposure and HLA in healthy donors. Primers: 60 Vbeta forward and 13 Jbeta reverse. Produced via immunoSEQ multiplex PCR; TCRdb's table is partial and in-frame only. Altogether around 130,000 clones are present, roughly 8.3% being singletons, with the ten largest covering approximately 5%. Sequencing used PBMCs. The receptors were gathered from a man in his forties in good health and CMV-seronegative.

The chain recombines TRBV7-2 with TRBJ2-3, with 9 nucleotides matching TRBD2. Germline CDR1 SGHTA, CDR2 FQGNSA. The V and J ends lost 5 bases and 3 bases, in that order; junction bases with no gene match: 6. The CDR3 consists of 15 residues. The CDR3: CASSRPGLATDTQYF. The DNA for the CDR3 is TGTGCCAGCAGCAGACCGGGACTAGCTACAGATACGCAGTATTTT.

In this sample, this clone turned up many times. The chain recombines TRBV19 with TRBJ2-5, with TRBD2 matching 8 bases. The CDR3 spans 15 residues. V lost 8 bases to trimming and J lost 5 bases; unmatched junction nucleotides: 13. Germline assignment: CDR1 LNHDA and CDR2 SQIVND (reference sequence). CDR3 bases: TGTGCCAGTTCATCTGGCCGGGGGGGACTCGAGACCCAGTACTTC. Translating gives CASSSGRGGLETQYF.

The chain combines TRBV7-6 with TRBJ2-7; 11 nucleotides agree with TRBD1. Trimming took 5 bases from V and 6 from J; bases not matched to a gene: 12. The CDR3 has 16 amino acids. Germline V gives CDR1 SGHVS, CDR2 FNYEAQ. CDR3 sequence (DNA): TGTGCCAGCAGCCCGATCGCTCCGGGACAGGGGGGCGAGCAGTACTTC. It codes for CASSPIAPGQGGEQYF.

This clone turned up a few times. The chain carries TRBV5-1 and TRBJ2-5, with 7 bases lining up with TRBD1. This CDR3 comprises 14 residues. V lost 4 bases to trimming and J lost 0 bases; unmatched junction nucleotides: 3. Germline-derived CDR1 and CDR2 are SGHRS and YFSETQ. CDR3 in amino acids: CASSQGDNQETQYF. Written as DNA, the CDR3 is TGCGCCAGCAGCCAGGGGGACAACCAAGAGACCCAGTACTTC.